The 17 T cell receptor beta chains listed next were all sequenced from one sample in a study of blood T cell repertoires in COVID-19 (dated by TCRdb to 2020 to 2021). Library construction relied on the immunoSEQ multiplex PCR assay. TCRdb mirrors the immuneACCESS table, restricted to in-frame sequences. Some clones are absent from its copies; in checked studies, under half trace to an unresolved V gene, and the reason for the others is unknown. This sample comprises 390,000 or so clones, nearly 90% of them detected only once. Around 6.3% of the sample comes from the top ten. Sequencing was carried out using peripheral blood. These receptors were obtained from a young man with active or convalescent COVID-19.

This clone has just one count. The V and J genes are TRBV30 and TRBJ2-3; tentatively, D is TRBD2 (6 bases). Per germline, CDR1 GTSNPN and CDR2 SVGIG (reference sequence). Trimming removed 0 bases at V and 2 bases at J, with 12 bases between. The CDR3 runs to 15 residues. The CDR3 DNA is TGTGCCTGGAGTGTATGGGGGGACCACACAGATACGCAGTATTTT. It specifies CAWSVWGDHTDTQYF.

This clone showed up many times. The CDR3, as DNA: TGTGCCAGCTCATCCGGACTAGCGGGGACGGGCACCGGGGAGCTGTTTTTT. Its protein is CASSSGLAGTGTGELFF. The V call is TRBV18, the J call TRBJ2-2; TRBD2 matches at 12 bases. There are 17 residues in the CDR3. Germline V gene lookup returns CDR1 KGHSH and CDR2 LQKENI. J lost 4 bases, V lost 5 bases, and 8 bases had no gene match.

The chain employs TRBV4-3 and TRBJ2-5; 7 bases fit TRBD2. The junction had 6 bases not matched to a gene; V was cut back by 4 bases and J by 7 bases. This CDR3 region has 13 residues. The germline gives CDR1 LGHNA, CDR2 YSLEER. Here the CDR3 reads CASSRGAGTTQYF. CDR3 DNA sequence: TGCGCCAGCAGCCGAGGAGCGGGAACGACCCAGTACTTC.

This chain uses TRBV11-1 with TRBJ2-2, with TRBD2 matching over 8 bases. This CDR3 contains 15 residues. Germline V gene lookup returns CDR1 SGHAT and CDR2 FQDESV (reference sequence). J lost 5 bases, V lost 5 bases, and 7 bases had no gene match. The CDR3 DNA reads as TGTGCCAGCAGCGCGGGGGGCACGGGGACCGGGGAGCTGTTTTTT. Amino acid sequence: CASSAGGTGTGELFF.

This clone was observed a few times. This chain links TRBV5-1 with TRBJ1-6; 8 nucleotides agree with TRBD1. The CDR3 contains 14 residues. J gave up 9 bases and V 4 bases, and 6 bases lay outside the gene matches. Germline V gives CDR1 SGHRS, CDR2 YFSETQ. The CDR3 protein is CASSLDRGTSPLHF. CDR3 bases: TGCGCCAGCAGCCTCGACAGGGGCACTTCACCCCTCCACTTT.

This chain links TRBV7-2 with TRBJ1-2; D is possibly TRBD1 (6 bases). The V gene's germline CDR1 is SGHTA and CDR2 FQGNSA. The CDR3 length is 16 residues. Between the trimmed V and J ends, which lost 5 bases and 4 bases, there was a span of 20 bases. This CDR3 is CASSPGTSRGGYGYTF. CDR3 coding DNA: TGTGCCAGCAGCCCTGGGACGTCTAGAGGGGGCTATGGCTACACCTTC. The full variable domain, in which reference TRBV7-2 and TRBJ1-2 provide the parts outside the CDR3, is GAGVSQSPSNKVTEKGKDVELRCDPISGHTALYWYRQSLGQGLEFLIYFQGNSAPDKSGLPSDRFSAERTGGSVSTLTIQRTQQEDSAVYLCASSPGTSRGGYGYTFGSGTRLTVV.

The V call is TRBV5-1, the J call TRBJ1-3, with D maybe TRBD1 (6 bases). This CDR3 comprises 14 residues. Germline V lookup: CDR1 SGHRS, CDR2 YFSETQ. Trimming took off 4 bases at V and 6 bases at J, with 14 bases between the two ends. This CDR3 is CASSPDRTQNTIYF. DNA for the CDR3: TGCGCCAGCAGCCCAGACAGGACCCAAAACACCATATATTTT.

Comments on this clone: Mismatch with germline at one junction end may stem from a read error. The CDR3 region is CASSQHRGRRAFF. The CDR3 coding sequence is TGTGCTAGCAGCCAACACAGGGGGCGGCGGGCTTTCTTT. V gene TRBV7-7 combines with J gene TRBJ1-1, with TRBD1 matching over 9 bases. The germline CDR1 and CDR2 sequences are SSHAT and FNYEAQ (reference sequence). The CDR3 has 13 residues. Drawing the rest from reference TRBV7-7 and TRBJ1-1, the complete variable domain is GAGVSQSPRYKVTKRGQDVTLRCDPISSHATLYWYQQALGQGPEFLTYFNYEAQPDKSGLPSDRFSAERPEGSISTLTIQRTEQRDSAMYRCASSQHRGRRAFFGQGTRLTVV.

V is TRBV5-1 and J is TRBJ2-2; D might be TRBD1 (5 bases). CDR1 is SGHRS, CDR2 YFSETQ, per germline. V dropped 2 bases and J dropped 1 base, with 15 bases sitting between them. This CDR3 region has 17 residues. The CDR3: CASSFFTGNWNTGELFF. The CDR3 DNA sequence: TGCGCCAGCAGCTTTTTTACAGGCAACTGGAACACCGGGGAGCTGTTTTTT.

The rearrangement links TRBV6-4 to TRBJ2-5; D gene unclear. V lost 4 bases and J lost 5, with 8 bases in between. Per the germline V gene, CDR1 is MRHNA and CDR2 is SNTAGT. CDR3 length: 12 amino acids. This CDR3 reads CASSAPAETQYF. Written as DNA, the CDR3 is TGTGCCAGCAGTGCCCCCGCGGAGACCCAGTACTTC.

Only a few counts were recorded for this clone. CDR3 in DNA: TGTGCCAGTAGCCTCGGGGGTGGCACTGAAGCTTTCTTT. It translates to CASSLGGGTEAFF. This chain connects TRBV19 to TRBJ1-1; the D gene is possibly TRBD1 (5 bases). The CDR3 loop spans 13 amino acids. V lost 6 bases and J 4 bases, leaving 12 bases between the germline ends. Germline V CDR1 and CDR2: LNHDA, SQIVND (reference sequence).

The CDR3 coding sequence is TGTGCCAGCAGTTTGGGGGCCATATCGGTGGACCAGTACCAAGAGACCCAGTACTTC. Translated: CASSLGAISVDQYQETQYF. This sequence joins TRBV27 and TRBJ2-5; D is possibly TRBD1 (6 bases). This CDR3 comprises 19 residues. CDR1 and CDR2 (germline): MNHEY, SMNVEV (reference sequence). V was shortened by 3 bases and J by 0 bases, with 23 bases between the two germline ends.

The chain uses TRBV4-1 and TRBJ2-2; a weak D match, TRBD1 (5 bases). This CDR3 is built from 14 residues. Per the germline V gene, CDR1 is MGHRA and CDR2 is YSYEKL. Trimming took off 5 bases at V and 4 bases at J, with 11 bases between the two ends. The CDR3, as DNA: TGCGCCAGCAGCTCCTGGGGCTTCACCGGGGAGCTGTTTTTT. Encoded protein: CASSSWGFTGELFF.

The table lists this clone with a count of one. The gene calls are TRBV29-1 and TRBJ2-3; 10 bases align to TRBD2. Germline lookup yields CDR1 SQVTM and CDR2 ANQGSEA. This CDR3 has 15 residues. V shed 8 bases and J 3 bases; nucleotides not matched to a gene: 11. The CDR3 protein is CSTGQLAGGTDTQYF. The DNA of the CDR3 is TGCAGCACTGGGCAATTAGCGGGAGGTACAGATACGCAGTATTTT.

V is TRBV19 and J is TRBJ2-1; 8 nucleotides line up with TRBD2. There are 14 residues in the CDR3. Germline V gene data show CDR1 as LNHDA and CDR2 as SQIVND (reference sequence). V shed 9 bases and J 5 bases; nucleotides not matched to a gene: 9. Here the CDR3 DNA reads TGTGCCAGCAGCGGGAGTGGCGGGGACAATGAGCAGTTCTTC. This sequence encodes CASSGSGGDNEQFF.

The V call is TRBV6-4, the J call TRBJ2-3; 7 bases are a match to TRBD2. CDR3 length: 15 amino acids. Trimming cost V 3 bases and J 0 bases; bases outside gene matches: 3. CDR1 and CDR2 from the germline V gene are MRHNA and SNTAGT. CDR3 sequence (DNA): TGTGCCAGCAGTGAACGCGGGGGTAGCACAGATACGCAGTATTTT. This codes for CASSERGGSTDTQYF.

The V call is TRBV19, the J call TRBJ1-5; TRBD1 agrees at 8 bases. CDR1 LNHDA and CDR2 SQIVND come from the germline V gene (reference sequence). The CDR3 has 14 amino acids. Germline trimming cut 4 bases from V and 6 bases from J; bases unmatched to any gene: 5. The CDR3 loop reads CASSTQQGGQPQHF. DNA for the CDR3: TGTGCCAGTAGTACCCAACAGGGGGGTCAGCCCCAGCATTTT.